This TCR beta chain was observed in a study of technical replicates of blood from several donors. Only in-frame clones appear in the TCRdb table, and some are missing; sequencing was by immunoSEQ multiplex PCR. The top ten hold about 0.36% of the sample, which has roughly 92,000 clones, approximately 95% seen once. Sequencing input: T cells isolated from PBMCs. This TCR derives from a human donor in good health.

CDR3 in DNA: TGTGCCAGCAGTTACCGCGGGACAGCCGGCGAGACCCAGTACTTC. Its translation: CASSYRGTAGETQYF. The rearrangement joins TRBV6-5 to TRBJ2-5; D is perhaps TRBD1 (7 bases). V shed 2 bases and J shed 5 bases, with 15 bases lying between them. The CDR3 length is 15 residues. Germline loops: CDR1 MNHEY, CDR2 SVGAGI.